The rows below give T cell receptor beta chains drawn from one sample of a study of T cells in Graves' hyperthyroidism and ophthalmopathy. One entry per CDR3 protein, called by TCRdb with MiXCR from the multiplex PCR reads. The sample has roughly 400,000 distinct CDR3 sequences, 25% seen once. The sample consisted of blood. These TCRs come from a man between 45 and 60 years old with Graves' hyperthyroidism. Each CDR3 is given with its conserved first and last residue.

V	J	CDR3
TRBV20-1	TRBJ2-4	CSAGEVSGDRGNIQYF
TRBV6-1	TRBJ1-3	CASSESPDRAGNTIYF
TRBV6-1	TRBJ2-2	CASSEHQAGELFF
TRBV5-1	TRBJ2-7	CASSLGGQGLGEQYF
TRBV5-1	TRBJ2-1	CASSLGDVGDEQFF
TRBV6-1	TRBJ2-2	CASSQNTGELFF
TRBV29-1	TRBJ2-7	CSVDRQGAPGGQYF
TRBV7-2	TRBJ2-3	CASSLPPGTSAPDTQYF
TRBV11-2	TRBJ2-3	CASSSAPGLAGSGPQYF
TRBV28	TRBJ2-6	CASKAWGQTGANVLTF
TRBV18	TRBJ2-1	CASSPGASRHNEQFF
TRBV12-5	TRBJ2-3	CASAPGSGDTQYF
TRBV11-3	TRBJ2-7	CASRRSSGRGSEQYF
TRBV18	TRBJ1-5	CASSLSLGGLVSNQPQHF
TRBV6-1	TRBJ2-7	CASSPPGQGRYEQYF
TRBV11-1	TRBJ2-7	CASGTVSYEQYF
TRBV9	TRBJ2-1	CASSLTQGWVGEQFF
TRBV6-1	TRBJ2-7	CASSPTGLGSEQYF
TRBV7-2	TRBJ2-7	CASSLGVGNYEQYF
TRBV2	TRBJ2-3	CASSDMGGDTQYF
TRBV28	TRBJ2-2	CASIGTGLGTGELFF
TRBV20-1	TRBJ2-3	CSAFGGTDTQYF
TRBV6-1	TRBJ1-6	CASSRGGYSYNSPLHF
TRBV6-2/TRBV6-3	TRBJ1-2	CASSGPGTGHPLYYGYTF
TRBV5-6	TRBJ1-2	CASSLPTGLGINYGYTF
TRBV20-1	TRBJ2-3	CSATRAPDTQYF
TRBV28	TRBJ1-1	CASTPHVTGNTEAFF
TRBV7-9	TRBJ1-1	CASSGVIDRHTEAFF
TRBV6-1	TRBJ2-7	CASSSIPSGQGGAYEQYF
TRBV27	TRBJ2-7	CARPLQPTGGWEQYF
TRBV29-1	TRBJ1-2	CSVAHDIGNYGYTF
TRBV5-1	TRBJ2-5	CASRLQETQYF
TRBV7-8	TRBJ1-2	CVSSPDRNYGYTF
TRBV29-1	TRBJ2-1	CSVVARSEQFF
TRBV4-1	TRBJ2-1	CASSQDPTGVYNEQFF
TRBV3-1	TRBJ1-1	CASSQDRGGTEAFF
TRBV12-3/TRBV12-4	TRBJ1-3	CASRAGGPGNTIYF
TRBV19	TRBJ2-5	CASSVLAASETQYF
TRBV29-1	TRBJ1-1	CSVTREFGEAFF
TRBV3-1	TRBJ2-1	CASSFRTTGVRINEQFF
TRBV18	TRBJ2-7	CASSAAGGGDGEQYF
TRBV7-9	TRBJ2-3	CASSLGVTSGGTDTQYF
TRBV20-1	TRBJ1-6	CSARATTYEYNSPLHF
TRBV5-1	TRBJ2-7	CASSLANDYEQYF
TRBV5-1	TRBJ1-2	CASSLEWGSEVYGYTF
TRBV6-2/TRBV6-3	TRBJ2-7	CAIQEGGKNEQYF
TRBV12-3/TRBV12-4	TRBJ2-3	CASSSSGSLGTQYF
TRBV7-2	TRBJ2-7	CASSFYICSASRDHEQYF
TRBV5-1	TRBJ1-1	CASSLDGGGMNTEAFF
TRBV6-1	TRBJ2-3	CASRLGSSTDTQYF